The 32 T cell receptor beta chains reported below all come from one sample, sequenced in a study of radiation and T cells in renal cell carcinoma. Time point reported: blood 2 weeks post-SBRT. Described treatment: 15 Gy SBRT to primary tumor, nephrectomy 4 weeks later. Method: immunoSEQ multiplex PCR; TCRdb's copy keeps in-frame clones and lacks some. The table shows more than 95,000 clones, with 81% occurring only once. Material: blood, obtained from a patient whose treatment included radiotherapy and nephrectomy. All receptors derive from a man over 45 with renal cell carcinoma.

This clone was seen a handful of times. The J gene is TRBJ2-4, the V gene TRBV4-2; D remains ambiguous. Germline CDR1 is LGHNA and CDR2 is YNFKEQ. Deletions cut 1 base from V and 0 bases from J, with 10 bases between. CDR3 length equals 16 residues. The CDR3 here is CASSQVSGLAKNIQYF. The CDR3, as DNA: TGTGCCAGCAGCCAAGTCTCGGGTCTAGCCAAAAACATTCAGTACTTC.

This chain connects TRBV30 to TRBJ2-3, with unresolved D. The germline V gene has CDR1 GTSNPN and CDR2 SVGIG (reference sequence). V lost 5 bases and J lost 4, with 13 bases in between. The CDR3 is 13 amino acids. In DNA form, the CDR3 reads TGTGCCTGGGCTCGAAGGTCCGCAGATACGCAGTATTTT. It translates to CAWARRSADTQYF.

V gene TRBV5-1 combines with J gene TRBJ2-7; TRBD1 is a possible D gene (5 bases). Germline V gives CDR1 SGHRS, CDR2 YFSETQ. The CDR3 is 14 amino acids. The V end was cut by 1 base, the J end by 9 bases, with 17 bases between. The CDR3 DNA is TGCGCCAGCAGCTTGTTAGGCCAGGGCTATCGGCAGTACTTC. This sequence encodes CASSLLGQGYRQYF. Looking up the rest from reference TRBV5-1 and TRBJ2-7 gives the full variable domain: KAGVTQTPRYLIKTRGQQVTLSCSPISGHRSVSWYQQTPGQGLQFLFEYFSETQRNKGNFPGRFSGRQFSNSRSEMNVSTLELGDSALYLCASSLLGQGYRQYFGPGTRLTVT.

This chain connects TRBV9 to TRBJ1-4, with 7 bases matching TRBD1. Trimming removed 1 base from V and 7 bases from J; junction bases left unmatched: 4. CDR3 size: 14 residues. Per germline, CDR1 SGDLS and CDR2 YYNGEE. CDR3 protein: CASSVSGGREKLFF. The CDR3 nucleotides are TGTGCCAGCAGCGTATCAGGGGGGCGTGAAAAACTGTTTTTT.

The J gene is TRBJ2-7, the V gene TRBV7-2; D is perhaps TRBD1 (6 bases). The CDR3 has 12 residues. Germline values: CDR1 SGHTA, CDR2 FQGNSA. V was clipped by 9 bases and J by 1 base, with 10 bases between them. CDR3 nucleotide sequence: TGTGCCAGTGGACAGCTATCCTACGAGCAGTACTTC. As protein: CASGQLSYEQYF.

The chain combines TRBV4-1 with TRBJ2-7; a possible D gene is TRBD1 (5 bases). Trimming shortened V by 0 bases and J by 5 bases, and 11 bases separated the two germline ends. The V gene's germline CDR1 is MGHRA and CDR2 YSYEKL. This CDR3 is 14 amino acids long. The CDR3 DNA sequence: TGCGCCAGCAGCCAAGATTCAGGGTGGGACGAGCAGTACTTC. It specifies CASSQDSGWDEQYF.

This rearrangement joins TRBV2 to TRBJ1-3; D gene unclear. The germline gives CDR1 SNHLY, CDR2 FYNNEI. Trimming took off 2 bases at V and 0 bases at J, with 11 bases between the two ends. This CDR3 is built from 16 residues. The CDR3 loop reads CASSERRPSSGNTIYF. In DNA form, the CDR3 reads TGTGCCAGCAGTGAAAGGCGGCCGTCCTCTGGAAACACCATATATTTT.

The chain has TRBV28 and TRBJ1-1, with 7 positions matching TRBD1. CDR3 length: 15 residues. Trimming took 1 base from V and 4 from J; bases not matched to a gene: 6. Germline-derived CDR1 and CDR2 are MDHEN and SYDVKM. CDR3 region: CASSLFRQGGTEAFF. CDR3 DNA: TGTGCCAGCAGTTTATTCCGACAGGGAGGCACTGAAGCTTTCTTT. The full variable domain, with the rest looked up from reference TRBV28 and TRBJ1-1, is DVKVTQSSRYLVKRTGEKVFLECVQDMDHENMFWYRQDPGLGLRLIYFSYDVKMKEKGDIPEGYSVSREKKERFSLILESASTNQTSMYLCASSLFRQGGTEAFFGQGTRLTVV.

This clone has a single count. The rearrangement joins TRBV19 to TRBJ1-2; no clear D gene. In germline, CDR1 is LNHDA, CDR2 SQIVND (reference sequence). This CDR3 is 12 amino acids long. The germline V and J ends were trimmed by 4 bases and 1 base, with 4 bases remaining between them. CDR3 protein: CASSRDNYGYTF. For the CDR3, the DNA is TGTGCCAGTAGTAGGGATAACTATGGCTACACCTTC.

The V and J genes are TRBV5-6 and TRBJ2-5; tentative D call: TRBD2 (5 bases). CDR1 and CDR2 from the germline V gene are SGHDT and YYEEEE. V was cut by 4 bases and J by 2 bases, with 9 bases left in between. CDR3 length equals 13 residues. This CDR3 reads CASSAWEQETQYF. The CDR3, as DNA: TGTGCCAGCAGCGCATGGGAGCAAGAGACCCAGTACTTC.

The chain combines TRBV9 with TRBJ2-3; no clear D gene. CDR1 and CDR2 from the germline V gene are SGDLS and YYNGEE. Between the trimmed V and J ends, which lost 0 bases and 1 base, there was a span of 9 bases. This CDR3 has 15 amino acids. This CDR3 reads CASSVGLRGTDTQYF. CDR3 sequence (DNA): TGTGCCAGCAGCGTAGGGCTCAGAGGCACAGATACGCAGTATTTT.

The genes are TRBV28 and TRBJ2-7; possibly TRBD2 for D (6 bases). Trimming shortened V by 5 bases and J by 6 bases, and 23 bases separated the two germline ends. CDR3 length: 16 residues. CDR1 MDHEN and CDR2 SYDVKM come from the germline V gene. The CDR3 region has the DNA TGTGCCAGCAGTCCCCAGGGAGGACCTACCCTAGGCGAGCAGTACTTC. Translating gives CASSPQGGPTLGEQYF.

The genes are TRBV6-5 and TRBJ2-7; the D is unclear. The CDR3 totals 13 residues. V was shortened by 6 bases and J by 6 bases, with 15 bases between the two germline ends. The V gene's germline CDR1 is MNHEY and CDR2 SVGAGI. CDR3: CASRKGRLSEQYF. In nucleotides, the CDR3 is TGTGCCAGCAGGAAAGGCCGTTTAAGCGAGCAGTACTTC.

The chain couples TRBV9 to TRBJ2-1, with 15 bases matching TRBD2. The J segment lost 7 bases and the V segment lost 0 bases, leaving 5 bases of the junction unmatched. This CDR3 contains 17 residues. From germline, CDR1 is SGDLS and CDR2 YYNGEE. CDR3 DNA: TGTGCCAGCAGCGTAGATATCGGGACTAGCGGGAGGAATGAGCAGTTCTTC. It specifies CASSVDIGTSGRNEQFF.

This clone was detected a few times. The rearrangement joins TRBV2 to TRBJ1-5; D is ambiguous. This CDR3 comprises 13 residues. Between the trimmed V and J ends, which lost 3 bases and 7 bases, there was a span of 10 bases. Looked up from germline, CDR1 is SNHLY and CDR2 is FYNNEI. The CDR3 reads CASSDIFVQPQHF. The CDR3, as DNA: TGTGCCAGCAGTGACATTTTCGTCCAGCCCCAGCATTTT.

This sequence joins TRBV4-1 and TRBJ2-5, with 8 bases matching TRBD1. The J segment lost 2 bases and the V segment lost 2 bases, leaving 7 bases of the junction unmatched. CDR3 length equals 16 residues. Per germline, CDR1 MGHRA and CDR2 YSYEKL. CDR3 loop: CASSQPLGDRQETQYF. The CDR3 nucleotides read TGCGCCAGCAGCCAACCTCTCGGGGACAGGCAAGAGACCCAGTACTTC.

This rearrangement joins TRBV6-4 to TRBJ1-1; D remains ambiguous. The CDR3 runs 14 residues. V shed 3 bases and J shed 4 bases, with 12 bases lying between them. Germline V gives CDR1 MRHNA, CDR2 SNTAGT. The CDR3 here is CASSEDGGFTEAFF. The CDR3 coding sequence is TGTGCCAGCAGTGAGGATGGTGGTTTCACTGAAGCTTTCTTT.

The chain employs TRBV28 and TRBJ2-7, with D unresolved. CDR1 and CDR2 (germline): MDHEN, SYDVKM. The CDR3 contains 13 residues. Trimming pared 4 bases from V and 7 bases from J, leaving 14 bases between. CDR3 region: CASSSRRAPEQYF. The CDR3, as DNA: TGTGCCAGCAGTTCCCGCCGGGCGCCTGAGCAGTACTTC.

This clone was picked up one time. The CDR3 region is CASSPSYGGRETQYF. Here the CDR3 DNA reads TGCGCCAGCAGCCCGTCGTATGGGGGCCGGGAGACCCAGTACTTC. The chain carries TRBV5-1 and TRBJ2-5, with D possibly matching TRBD1 (6 bases). V shed 4 bases and J shed 5 bases, with 18 bases lying between them. This CDR3 region has 15 residues. Germline V gene data show CDR1 as SGHRS and CDR2 as YFSETQ.

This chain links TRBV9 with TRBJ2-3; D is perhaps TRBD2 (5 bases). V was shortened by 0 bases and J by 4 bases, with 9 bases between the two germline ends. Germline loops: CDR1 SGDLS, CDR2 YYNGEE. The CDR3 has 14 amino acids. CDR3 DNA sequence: TGTGCCAGCAGCGTAGAGGACTTATCAGATACGCAGTATTTT. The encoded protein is CASSVEDLSDTQYF.

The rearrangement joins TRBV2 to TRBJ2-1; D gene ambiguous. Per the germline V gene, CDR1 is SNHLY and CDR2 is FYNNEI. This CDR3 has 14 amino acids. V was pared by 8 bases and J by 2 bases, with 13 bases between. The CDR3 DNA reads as TGTGCCAGCGGTCTGGTCGAGCCCTACAATGAGCAGTTCTTC. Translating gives CASGLVEPYNEQFF. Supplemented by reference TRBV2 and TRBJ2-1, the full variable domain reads EPEVTQTPSHQVTQMGQEVILRCVPISNHLYFYWYRQILGQKVEFLVSFYNNEISEKSEIFDDQFSVERPDGSNFTLKIRSTKLEDSAMYFCASGLVEPYNEQFFGPGTRLTVL.

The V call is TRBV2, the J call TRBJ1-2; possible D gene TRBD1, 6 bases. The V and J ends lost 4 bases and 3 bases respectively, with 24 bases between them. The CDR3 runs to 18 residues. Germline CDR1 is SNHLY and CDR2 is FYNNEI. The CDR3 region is CASSGAGRPGHSHYGYTF. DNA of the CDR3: TGTGCCAGCAGTGGGGCCGGGCGGCCGGGACACTCACACTATGGCTACACCTTC.

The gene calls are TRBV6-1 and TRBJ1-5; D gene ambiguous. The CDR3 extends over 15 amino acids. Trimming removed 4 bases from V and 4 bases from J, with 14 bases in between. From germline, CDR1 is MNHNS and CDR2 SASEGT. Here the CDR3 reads CASSVNRATNQPQHF. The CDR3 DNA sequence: TGTGCCAGCAGTGTTAACCGGGCCACTAATCAGCCCCAGCATTTT.

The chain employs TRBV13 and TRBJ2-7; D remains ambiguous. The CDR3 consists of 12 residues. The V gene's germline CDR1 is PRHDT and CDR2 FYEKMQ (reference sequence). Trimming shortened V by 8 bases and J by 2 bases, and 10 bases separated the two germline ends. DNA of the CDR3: TGTGCCAGCGCGGAAAGAACCTACGAGCAGTACTTC. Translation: CASAERTYEQYF.

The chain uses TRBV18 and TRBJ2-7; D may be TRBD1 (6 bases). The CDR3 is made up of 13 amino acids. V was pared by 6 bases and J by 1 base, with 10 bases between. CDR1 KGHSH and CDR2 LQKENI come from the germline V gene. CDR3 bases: TGTGCCAGCTCGAAGGGGGATTCCTACGAGCAGTACTTC. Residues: CASSKGDSYEQYF. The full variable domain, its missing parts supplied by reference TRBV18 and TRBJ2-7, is NAGVMQNPRHLVRRRGQEARLRCSPMKGHSHVYWYRQLPEEGLKFMVYLQKENIIDESGMPKERFSAEFPKEGPSILRIQQVVRGDSAAYFCASSKGDSYEQYFGPGTRLTVT.

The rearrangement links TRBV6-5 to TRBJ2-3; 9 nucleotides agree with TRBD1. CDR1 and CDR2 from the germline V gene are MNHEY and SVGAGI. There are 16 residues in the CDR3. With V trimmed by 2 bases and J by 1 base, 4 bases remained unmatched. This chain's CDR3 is CASSYHRTGGTDTQYF. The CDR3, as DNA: TGTGCCAGCAGTTACCACCGGACAGGGGGCACAGATACGCAGTATTTT.

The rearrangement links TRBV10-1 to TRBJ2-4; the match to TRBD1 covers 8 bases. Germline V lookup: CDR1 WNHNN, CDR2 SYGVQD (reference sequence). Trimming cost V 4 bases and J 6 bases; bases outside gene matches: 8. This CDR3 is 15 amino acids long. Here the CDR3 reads CASSARQGLGNIQYF. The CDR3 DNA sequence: TGCGCCAGCAGTGCTCGACAGGGGCTCGGAAACATTCAGTACTTC.

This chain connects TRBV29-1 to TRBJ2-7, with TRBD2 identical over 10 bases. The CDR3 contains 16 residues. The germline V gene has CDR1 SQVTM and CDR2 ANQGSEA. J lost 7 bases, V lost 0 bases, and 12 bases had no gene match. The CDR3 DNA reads TGCAGCGTTGAAGATCGAACTAGCGGGACCTACCGTGAGCAGTACTTC. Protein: CSVEDRTSGTYREQYF.

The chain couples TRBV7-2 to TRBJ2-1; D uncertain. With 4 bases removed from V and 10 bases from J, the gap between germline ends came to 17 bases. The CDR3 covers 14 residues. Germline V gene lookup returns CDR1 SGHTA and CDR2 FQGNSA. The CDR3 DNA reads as TGTGCCAGCAGCTCTGGGCCCGGATCTTTAGAGCAGTTCTTC. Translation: CASSSGPGSLEQFF.

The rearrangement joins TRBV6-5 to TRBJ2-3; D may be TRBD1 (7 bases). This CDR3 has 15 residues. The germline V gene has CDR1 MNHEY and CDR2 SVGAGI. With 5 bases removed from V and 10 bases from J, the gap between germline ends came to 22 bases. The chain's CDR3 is CASSPRSEGAVPQYF. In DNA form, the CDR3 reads TGTGCCAGCAGTCCCCGTTCGGAGGGGGCTGTTCCGCAGTATTTT.

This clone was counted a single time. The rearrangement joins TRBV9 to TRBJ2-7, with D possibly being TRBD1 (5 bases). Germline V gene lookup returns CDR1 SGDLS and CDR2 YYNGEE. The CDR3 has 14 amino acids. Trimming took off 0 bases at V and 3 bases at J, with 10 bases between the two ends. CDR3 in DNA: TGTGCCAGCAGCGTAGTCGACAGACTCTACGAGCAGTACTTC. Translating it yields CASSVVDRLYEQYF.

The CDR3 DNA is TGTGCCAGCAGTTACTCCGGGACAGGGGATCACTACGAGCAGTACTTC. It is translated as CASSYSGTGDHYEQYF. The chain carries TRBV6-5 and TRBJ2-7; TRBD1 aligns across 10 bases. The CDR3 is 16 amino acids. The germline V gene has CDR1 MNHEY and CDR2 SVGAGI. After removal of 0 bases from V and 3 bases from J, the junction contained 5 bases not matched to a gene.